Listed below are T cell receptor beta chains from one sample, sequenced in a study of T cell responses to AZD1222 COVID-19 vaccine. Here immunoSEQ multiplex PCR was the method, and the copy in TCRdb shows in-frame clones only, minus some. Of roughly 120,000 clones in the sample, 88% were seen once. This specimen consisted of peripheral blood, obtained on day 0 of MenACWY control vaccination. These receptors were collected from an adult in good health. Each CDR3 is given with its conserved first and last residue. A D gene is named only where the DNA matches it firmly. Clone size appears in some rows only: once, few, many, or a class for an expanded clone.

V: TRBV20-1; D: TRBD1; J: TRBJ1-1; size: NA; DNA: TGCAGTGCTAGTTGGGACAGGGAGGGACTACCGAACACTGAAGCTTTCTTT; CDR3: CSASWDREGLPNTEAFF
V: TRBV24-1; D: TRBD1; J: TRBJ2-1; size: NA; DNA: TGTGCCACCAGTAGGACAGGGAGCTACAATGAGCAGTTCTTC; CDR3: CATSRTGSYNEQFF
V: TRBV19; D: TRBD1; J: TRBJ1-5; size: NA; DNA: TGTGCCAGTAGTATTCGGGACAGAAATCAGCCCCAGCATTTT; CDR3: CASSIRDRNQPQHF
V: TRBV28; D: NA; J: TRBJ1-2; size: NA; DNA: TGTGCCAGCAGTTTGTCAGGGGCAACTAACTATGGCTACACCTTC; CDR3: CASSLSGATNYGYTF
V: TRBV27; D: TRBD2; J: TRBJ2-2; size: NA; DNA: TGTGCCAGCAGTTTAAGACTAGCGGGAGTGTCCGGGGAGCTGTTTTTT; CDR3: CASSLRLAGVSGELFF
V: TRBV2; D: TRBD2; J: TRBJ2-7; size: NA; DNA: TGTGCCAGCAGTCCCGGACTAGCGAGCTCCTACGAGCAGTACTTC; CDR3: CASSPGLASSYEQYF
V: TRBV28; D: NA; J: TRBJ2-7; size: few; DNA: TGTGCCAGCAGTTTTGATCACTCAAGCTCCTACGAGCAGTACTTC; CDR3: CASSFDHSSSYEQYF
V: TRBV3-1/TRBV3-2; D: NA; J: TRBJ2-7; size: few; DNA: TGTGCCAGCAGCCAAGTTGGAGGCATCGGGTACGAGCAGTACTTC; CDR3: CASSQVGGIGYEQYF
V: TRBV7-9; D: NA; J: TRBJ2-1; size: NA; DNA: TGTGCCAGCAGCTCCTGGGGGGAGAGCTATGAGCAGTTCTTC; CDR3: CASSSWGESYEQFF
V: TRBV5-1; D: TRBD2; J: TRBJ2-3; size: once; DNA: TGCGCCAGCAGCTTCGCCGGGACTAGCGGGGGATTCACAGATACGCAGTATTTT; CDR3: CASSFAGTSGGFTDTQYF
V: TRBV9; D: NA; J: TRBJ2-2; size: once; DNA: TGTGCCAGCAGCGTAGGAGGTAGAAACACCGGGGAGCTGTTTTTT; CDR3: CASSVGGRNTGELFF
V: TRBV10-2; D: TRBD1; J: TRBJ1-1; size: few; DNA: TGCGCCAGCATACTCGACAGGGGGGACACTGAAGCTTTCTTT; CDR3: CASILDRGDTEAFF
V: TRBV12-3/TRBV12-4; D: NA; J: TRBJ1-5; size: NA; DNA: TGTGCCAGCAGTTCGCAGCAGGATCAGCCCCAGCATTTT; CDR3: CASSSQQDQPQHF
V: TRBV19; D: NA; J: TRBJ1-1; size: NA; DNA: TGTGCCAGTAGTTTAGGACAGCCTCTGAACACTGAAGCTTTCTTT; CDR3: CASSLGQPLNTEAFF
V: TRBV18; D: NA; J: TRBJ2-7; size: NA; DNA: TGTGCCAGCTCACCGAATTCCCGAGTAGACCCCTACGAGCAGTACTTC; CDR3: CASSPNSRVDPYEQYF
V: TRBV30; D: NA; J: TRBJ1-6; size: NA; DNA: TGTGCCTGGGGCCGGGACAAGGTTGACTCACCCCTCCACTTT; CDR3: CAWGRDKVDSPLHF
V: TRBV24-1; D: NA; J: TRBJ1-2; size: once; DNA: TGTGCCACCAGCCCCCCTCGGGGTAAAGACTATGGCTACACCTTC; CDR3: CATSPPRGKDYGYTF
V: TRBV6-4; D: TRBD2; J: TRBJ2-1; size: NA; DNA: TGTGCCAGCAGTGGTGGGCGGGGGAGCCATGAGCAGTTCTTC; CDR3: CASSGGRGSHEQFF
V: TRBV27; D: NA; J: TRBJ1-2; size: NA; DNA: TGTGCCAGCAGTCCAAATGGGAAGGGAGGGGCCTATGGCTACACCTTC; CDR3: CASSPNGKGGAYGYTF
V: TRBV19; D: NA; J: TRBJ2-3; size: NA; DNA: TGTGCCAGTAGTGAATTCGCGGGAAGCACAGATACGCAGTATTTT; CDR3: CASSEFAGSTDTQYF
V: TRBV21-1; D: NA; J: TRBJ1-2; size: NA; DNA: TGTGCCAGCAGCTGCCCCGGGAGGAGGGGTGGCTACACCTTC; CDR3: CASSCPGRRGGYTF
V: TRBV7-3; D: NA; J: TRBJ1-1; size: NA; DNA: TGTGCCAGCAGCCAGAATATGAACACTGAAGCTTTCTTT; CDR3: CASSQNMNTEAFF
V: TRBV15; D: NA; J: TRBJ1-5; size: NA; DNA: TGTGCCACCAGTGAGCGTGGGCTCGATCCCTATCAGCCCCAGCATTTT; CDR3: CATSERGLDPYQPQHF
V: TRBV6-1; D: NA; J: TRBJ1-5; size: NA; DNA: TGTGCCAGCAGTGAAGGGGATTTAGACGGCAATCAGCCCCAGCATTTT; CDR3: CASSEGDLDGNQPQHF
V: TRBV7-8; D: NA; J: TRBJ1-2; size: NA; DNA: TGTGCCAGCAGCTCCACTTATGGCTACACCTTC; CDR3: CASSSTYGYTF
V: TRBV6-2/TRBV6-3; D: NA; J: TRBJ2-7; size: NA; DNA: TGTGCCAGCAGTTACTCGAGTGAGCAGTACTTC; CDR3: CASSYSSEQYF
V: TRBV15; D: NA; J: TRBJ2-5; size: NA; DNA: TGTGCCACCAGCAGAGGTGGATCGCTAGAGACCCAGTACTTC; CDR3: CATSRGGSLETQYF
V: TRBV5-4; D: TRBD1; J: TRBJ1-1; size: NA; DNA: TGTGCCAGCAGCCGGAAGGACAGGCTGAACACTGAAGCTTTCTTT; CDR3: CASSRKDRLNTEAFF
V: TRBV4-3; D: NA; J: TRBJ2-1; size: NA; DNA: TGCGCCAGCAGCCAAGATAGAATGAATGAGCAGTTCTTC; CDR3: CASSQDRMNEQFF
V: TRBV6-1; D: NA; J: TRBJ2-1; size: NA; DNA: TGTGCCAGCAGTGAATCGCTGGGTTACTACAATGAGCAGTTCTTC; CDR3: CASSESLGYYNEQFF
V: TRBV5-5; D: NA; J: TRBJ1-2; size: NA; DNA: TGTGCCAGCAGCTTGGAAACCGCGCAGCGGGCCCATCGTGGCTACACCTTC; CDR3: CASSLETAQRAHRGYTF
V: TRBV2; D: NA; J: TRBJ1-2; size: once; DNA: TGTGCCAGCAGGGAACAGGGATCGAATGGCTACACCTTC; CDR3: CASREQGSNGYTF
V: TRBV28; D: NA; J: TRBJ1-5; size: once; DNA: TGTGCCAGCAGTTTAGTTCGATCTAACCAGCCCCAGCATTTT; CDR3: CASSLVRSNQPQHF
V: TRBV24-1; D: TRBD2; J: TRBJ2-1; size: NA; DNA: TGTGCCACCGCCAGCCTAGCGGTTGGCGATGAGCAGTTCTTC; CDR3: CATASLAVGDEQFF
V: TRBV2; D: NA; J: TRBJ1-1; size: NA; DNA: TGTGCCAGCAGCGACCAGGGAAAGACTGAAGCTTTCTTT; CDR3: CASSDQGKTEAFF
V: TRBV4-1; D: NA; J: TRBJ1-4; size: NA; DNA: TGCGCCAGCAGCCAAGATGCCAGGCCAACTAATGAAAAACTGTTTTTT; CDR3: CASSQDARPTNEKLFF
V: TRBV28; D: NA; J: TRBJ1-2; size: few; DNA: TGTGCCAGCAGTTCCCCTTTTTCAGCGAGCTATGGCTACACCTTC; CDR3: CASSSPFSASYGYTF
V: TRBV5-1; D: TRBD1; J: TRBJ1-1; size: few; DNA: TGCGCCAGCAGCGCCGCCGGGACAGGGCGGTCTGAAGCTTTCTTT; CDR3: CASSAAGTGRSEAFF
V: TRBV28; D: TRBD1; J: TRBJ1-1; size: NA; DNA: TGTGCCAGCAGTTTGACAGGGGCGAACACTGAAGCTTTCTTT; CDR3: CASSLTGANTEAFF
V: TRBV5-4; D: TRBD2; J: TRBJ2-3; size: once; DNA: TGTGCCAGCAGCTTGGGGCTAGCGGGACTCACAGATACGCAGTATTTT; CDR3: CASSLGLAGLTDTQYF
V: TRBV5-1; D: TRBD1; J: TRBJ2-7; size: NA; DNA: TGCGCCAGCAAGGTAGGGGACAGTCGAGACGAGCAGTACTTC; CDR3: CASKVGDSRDEQYF
V: TRBV27; D: TRBD1; J: TRBJ1-5; size: NA; DNA: TGTGCCAGCAGTACAGGGGACAGGGGCAATCAGCCCCAGCATTTT; CDR3: CASSTGDRGNQPQHF
V: TRBV11-2; D: NA; J: TRBJ2-3; size: NA; DNA: TGTGCCAGCAGCCCTCAACTAAAAAAGACGCAGTATTTT; CDR3: CASSPQLKKTQYF
V: TRBV9; D: NA; J: TRBJ1-1; size: NA; DNA: TGTGCCAGCAGCGAACAGGGATTCAACACTGAAGCTTTCTTT; CDR3: CASSEQGFNTEAFF
V: TRBV5-1; D: TRBD1; J: TRBJ1-2; size: NA; DNA: TGCGCCAGCAGCTTGGCAGGGGGCCCTCCTAACTATGGCTACACCTTC; CDR3: CASSLAGGPPNYGYTF
V: TRBV30; D: NA; J: TRBJ2-7; size: once; DNA: TGTGCCTGGAGTACCTTCCTGGGGTCCGAAGGCTACGAGCAGTACTTC; CDR3: CAWSTFLGSEGYEQYF
V: TRBV5-1; D: NA; J: TRBJ1-2; size: NA; DNA: TGCGCCAGCAGCTTGGTCCCCGACACCGGAGCTAACTATGGCTACACCTTC; CDR3: CASSLVPDTGANYGYTF
V: TRBV5-5; D: TRBD1; J: TRBJ1-2; size: NA; DNA: TGTGCCAGCAGCCAAAAAAAGAACAGGGGAATCGTTTATTATGGCTACACCTTC; CDR3: CASSQKKNRGIVYYGYTF
V: TRBV7-2; D: NA; J: TRBJ1-1; size: NA; DNA: TGTGCCAGCAGCTTAGTCGCAGGCTTTAACACTGAAGCTTTCTTT; CDR3: CASSLVAGFNTEAFF
V: TRBV6-5; D: TRBD1; J: TRBJ1-6; size: NA; DNA: TGTGCCAGCACCTGGACAGGGGGGAATTCACCCCTCCACTTT; CDR3: CASTWTGGNSPLHF
V: TRBV28; D: TRBD2; J: TRBJ2-5; size: NA; DNA: TGTGCCAGCAGTTTTTCGACTAGCGGGAGCTGGGGGCAGTACTTC; CDR3: CASSFSTSGSWGQYF
V: TRBV7-2; D: NA; J: TRBJ2-7; size: NA; DNA: TGTGCCAGCACCTCCAGAGGGATCCGGGACAATACCTACGAGCAGTACTTC; CDR3: CASTSRGIRDNTYEQYF
V: TRBV30; D: TRBD1; J: TRBJ2-1; size: NA; DNA: TGTGCCTGGAGCCGCCGGGACAGGAACAATGAGCAGTTCTTC; CDR3: CAWSRRDRNNEQFF
V: TRBV3-1/TRBV3-2; D: NA; J: TRBJ2-7; size: NA; DNA: TGTGCCAGCAGCCAAGGATATGTCGGACAGATCTCCTACGAGCAGTACTTC; CDR3: CASSQGYVGQISYEQYF